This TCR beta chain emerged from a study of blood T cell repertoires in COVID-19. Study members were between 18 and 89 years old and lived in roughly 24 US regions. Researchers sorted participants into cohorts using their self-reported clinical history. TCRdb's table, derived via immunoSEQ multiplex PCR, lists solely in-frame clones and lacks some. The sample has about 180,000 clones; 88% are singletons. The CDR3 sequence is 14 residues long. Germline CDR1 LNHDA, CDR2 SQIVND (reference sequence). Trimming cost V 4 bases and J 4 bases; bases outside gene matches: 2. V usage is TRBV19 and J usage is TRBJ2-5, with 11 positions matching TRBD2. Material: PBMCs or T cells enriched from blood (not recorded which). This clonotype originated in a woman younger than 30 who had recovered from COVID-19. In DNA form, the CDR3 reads TGTGCCAGTAGTACTAGCGGGGGGCGAGAGACCCAGTACTTC. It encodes CASSTSGGRETQYF.